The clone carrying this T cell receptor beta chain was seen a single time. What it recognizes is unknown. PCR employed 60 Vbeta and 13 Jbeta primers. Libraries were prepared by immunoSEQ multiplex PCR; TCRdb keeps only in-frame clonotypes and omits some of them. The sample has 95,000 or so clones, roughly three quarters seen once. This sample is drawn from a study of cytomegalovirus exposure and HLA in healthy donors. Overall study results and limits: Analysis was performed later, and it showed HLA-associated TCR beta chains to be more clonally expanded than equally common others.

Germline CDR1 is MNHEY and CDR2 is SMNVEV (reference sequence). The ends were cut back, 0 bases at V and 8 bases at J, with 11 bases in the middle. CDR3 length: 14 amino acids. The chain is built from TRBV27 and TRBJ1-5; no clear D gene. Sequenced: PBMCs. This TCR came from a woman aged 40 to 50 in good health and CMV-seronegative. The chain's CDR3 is CASSLSGRREPQHF. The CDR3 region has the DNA TGTGCCAGCAGTTTATCGGGCAGGAGGGAGCCCCAGCATTTT.